The present T cell receptor (beta chain) was sequenced within a study of blood T cell repertoires in COVID-19. Study as a whole: The samples span acute and convalescent COVID-19 from the United States, Italy and Spain. Nucleic acid was either cDNA or gDNA, and it came from T cells, B-cell-depleted T cells, or PBMCs.

Profiled with immunoSEQ multiplex PCR; TCRdb holds only in-frame clones, not every one. The sample carries over 85,000 clones, approximately 86% recorded once. Trimming pared 0 bases from V and 3 bases from J, leaving 15 bases between. Germline V gives CDR1 MNHEY, CDR2 SVGAGI. This CDR3 is built from 16 residues. The sequencing sample was made of peripheral blood. This clonotype originated in a man between 45 and 60 years old with active or convalescent COVID-19. The rearrangement links TRBV6-5 to TRBJ2-7; possibly TRBD1 for D (5 bases). The DNA of the CDR3 is TGTGCCAGCAGTTACTCTCATCAGGGAAGTGGCTACGAGCAGTACTTC. It yields the protein CASSYSHQGSGYEQYF.